Described below is a single T cell receptor (beta chain) sequence and its context. Its antigen is unidentified. Clones were sequenced by immunoSEQ multiplex PCR, and TCRdb holds only the in-frame ones, with some missing. Here the sample spans about 140,000 clones, about 86% being singletons. These data originate in a study of cytomegalovirus exposure and HLA in healthy donors. The CDR3 consists of 12 residues. V was pared by 5 bases and J by 6 bases, with 11 bases between. Germline V gene sequence: CDR1 KGHSH, CDR2 LQKENI. General observations from the study: The authors listed over 150 TCR beta chains as cytomegalovirus-associated. Three of the chains that were CMV-associated were confirmed in vitro to be specific for CMV antigens. Reported results showed that the classifier diagnosed cytomegalovirus status with high specificity and sensitivity.

The validation cohort, a group of over a hundred subjects, included the donors and was separate from the roughly 720-subject first cohort. This chain links TRBV18 with TRBJ2-7; D is possibly TRBD1 (5 bases). Source material: PBMCs. The sequence came from a man aged 18 to 35 in good health and CMV-seronegative. CDR3 sequence (DNA): TGTGCCAGCTCAACAACCAGGGCCGAGCAGTACTTC. As protein: CASSTTRAEQYF.